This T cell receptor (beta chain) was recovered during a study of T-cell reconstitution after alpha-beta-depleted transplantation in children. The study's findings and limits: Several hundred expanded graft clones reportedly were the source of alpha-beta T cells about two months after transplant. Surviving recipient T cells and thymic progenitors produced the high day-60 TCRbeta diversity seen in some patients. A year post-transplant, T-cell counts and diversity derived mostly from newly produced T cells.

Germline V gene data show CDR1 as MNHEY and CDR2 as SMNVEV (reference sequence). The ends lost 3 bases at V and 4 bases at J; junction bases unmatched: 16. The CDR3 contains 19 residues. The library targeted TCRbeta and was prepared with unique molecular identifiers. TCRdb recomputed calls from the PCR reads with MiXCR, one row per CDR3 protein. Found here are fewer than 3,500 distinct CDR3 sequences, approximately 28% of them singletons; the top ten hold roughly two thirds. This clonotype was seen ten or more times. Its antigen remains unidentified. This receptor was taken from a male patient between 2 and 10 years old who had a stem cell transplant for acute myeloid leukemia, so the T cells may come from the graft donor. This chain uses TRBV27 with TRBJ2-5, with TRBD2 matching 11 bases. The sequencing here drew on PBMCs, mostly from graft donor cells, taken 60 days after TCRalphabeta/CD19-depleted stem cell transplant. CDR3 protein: CASSFAAVAGGPSPETQYF. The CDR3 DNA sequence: TGTGCCAGCAGTTTCGCGGCAGTAGCGGGGGGGCCGAGTCCAGAGACCCAGTACTTC.